This is a list of T cell receptor beta chains from one sample in a study of cytotoxic CD8 clonotypes in ibrutinib-treated CLL. Clones were sequenced by immunoSEQ multiplex PCR, and TCRdb holds only the in-frame ones, with some missing. Of under 300,000 clones in the sample, 76% are singletons; the top ten hold about 5.7%. The material sequenced was PBMCs, taken at disease progression, from a patient treated with ibrutinib. The receptor set was obtained from a human donor with chronic lymphocytic leukemia. CDR3s leave out the opening cysteine and the closing phenylalanine or tryptophan. Some rows mark clone size as missing; the rest say once, few, many or name a class of expanded clone.

j_call | v_call | clone_size | cdr3_aa
TRBJ1-6 | TRBV9 | few | ASSATWGPLH
TRBJ1-2 | TRBV2 | . | ASSETAVTYGYT
TRBJ2-7 | TRBV9 | . | ASSVGGYVYEQY
TRBJ1-2 | TRBV21-1 | . | ASSKLVPGQGGYT
TRBJ2-3 | TRBV4-1 | . | ASSLGLAGGPGTQY
TRBJ2-3 | TRBV11-2 | . | ASSFWPSGRSDTQY
TRBJ1-1 | TRBV5-1 | few | ASSLTGGVVNTEAF
TRBJ2-5 | TRBV5-6 | . | ASSALERGDETQY
TRBJ1-1 | TRBV11-2 | . | ASSPGESNEAF
TRBJ2-7 | TRBV7-9 | . | ASSLIVLAASYEQY
TRBJ1-2 | TRBV7-9 | . | AAYAETDYGYT
TRBJ2-5 | TRBV7-2 | . | ASSTGLAGSLATQY
TRBJ1-4 | TRBV18 | . | ASSPGQGTTNEKLF
TRBJ2-7 | TRBV28 | once | ASRPAGGLYEQY
TRBJ2-7 | TRBV29-1 | . | SVEDPGTPSYEQY
TRBJ2-5 | TRBV18 | . | ASSPNDRGQETQY
TRBJ2-1 | TRBV10-3 | few | AIRGEFSEQF
TRBJ1-2 | TRBV13 | few | ASSLKLRQGRGGYT
TRBJ2-7 | TRBV5-4 | . | ASSLFPRASPYEQY
TRBJ2-7 | TRBV9 | . | ASSGAQGDLYEQY
TRBJ1-2 | TRBV2 | few | ASSEAQGYGYT
TRBJ1-5 | TRBV5-5 | . | ASSTYNTDQPQH